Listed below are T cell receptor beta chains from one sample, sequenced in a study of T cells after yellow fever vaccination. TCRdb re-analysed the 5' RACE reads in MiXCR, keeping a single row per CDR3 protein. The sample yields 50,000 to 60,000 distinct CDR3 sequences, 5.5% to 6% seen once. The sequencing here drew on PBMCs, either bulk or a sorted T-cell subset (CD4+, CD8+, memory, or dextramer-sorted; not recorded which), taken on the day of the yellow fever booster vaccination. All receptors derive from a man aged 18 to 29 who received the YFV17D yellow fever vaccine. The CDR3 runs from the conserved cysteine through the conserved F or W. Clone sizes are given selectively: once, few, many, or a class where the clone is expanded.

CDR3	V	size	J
CASLPGGNEQFF	TRBV11-2	-	TRBJ2-1
CSGKTDTQYF	TRBV29-1	many	TRBJ2-3
CASSVAAVQETQYF	TRBV9	many	TRBJ2-5
CASSPSGTGDTGELFF	TRBV4-2	many	TRBJ2-2
CASAIRGTGGPQETQYF	TRBV7-8	many	TRBJ2-5
CASRGTGQSEQFF	TRBV27	many	TRBJ2-1
CAWTAGAVGSPLHF	TRBV30	few	TRBJ1-6
CASSLVGGGYEQYF	TRBV5-1	many	TRBJ2-7
CASSYQTTSGASKQFF	TRBV6-5	many	TRBJ2-1
CGLGTGALYNEQFF	TRBV7-9	many	TRBJ2-1
CASSLISGGMETQYF	TRBV5-1	many	TRBJ2-5
CASSTLPWTTGGGEQYF	TRBV4-1	-	TRBJ2-7
CASSHDGGSTDTQYF	TRBV4-3	-	TRBJ2-3
CASSQEWGVQNTDTQYF	TRBV14	many	TRBJ2-3
CASSFIPRGGDTEAFF	TRBV7-2	many	TRBJ1-1
CAWTGGGNQPQHF	TRBV30	many	TRBJ1-5
CASSLPTSRGIAKNIQYF	TRBV28	few	TRBJ2-4
CASSLPLLRAGQSVGELFF	TRBV4-1	many	TRBJ2-2
CASSLSYGGNEQFF	TRBV12-3/TRBV12-4	many	TRBJ2-1
CASSYGLDNEQFF	TRBV27	-	TRBJ2-1
CASSQVSGRFQFF	TRBV4-3	few	TRBJ2-1
CASSTLAELYEQYF	TRBV19	-	TRBJ2-7
CAQSGRDYNEQFF	TRBV5-4	few	TRBJ2-1
CASSLGSIGASGAPDTQYF	TRBV28	-	TRBJ2-3
CASSYTYDQETQYF	TRBV6-6	many	TRBJ2-5
CASSFGSNYGYTF	TRBV12-3/TRBV12-4	-	TRBJ1-2
CASSPSSGAYTDTQYF	TRBV2	few	TRBJ2-3
CASSLIDGPEQYF	TRBV6-2/TRBV6-3	few	TRBJ2-7
CATGGAYTDTQYF	TRBV15	many	TRBJ2-3
CAGGPRVEAFF	TRBV6-6	many	TRBJ1-1
CASSQGVSSTDTQYF	TRBV14	few	TRBJ2-3
CASSLAGEITGELFF	TRBV3-1	-	TRBJ2-2
CASSPTPTGQLDTQYF	TRBV12-3/TRBV12-4	-	TRBJ2-3
CASRPPPGQGLPGELFF	TRBV6-5	-	TRBJ2-2
CASSLGTGTNTQYF	TRBV5-1	few	TRBJ2-3
CASSQGQSSYNEQFF	TRBV18	-	TRBJ2-1
CATGGSTDTQYF	TRBV10-3	many	TRBJ2-3
CASSLMGDTQYF	TRBV7-2	many	TRBJ2-3
CASSPGYSGNTIYF	TRBV5-1	many	TRBJ1-3